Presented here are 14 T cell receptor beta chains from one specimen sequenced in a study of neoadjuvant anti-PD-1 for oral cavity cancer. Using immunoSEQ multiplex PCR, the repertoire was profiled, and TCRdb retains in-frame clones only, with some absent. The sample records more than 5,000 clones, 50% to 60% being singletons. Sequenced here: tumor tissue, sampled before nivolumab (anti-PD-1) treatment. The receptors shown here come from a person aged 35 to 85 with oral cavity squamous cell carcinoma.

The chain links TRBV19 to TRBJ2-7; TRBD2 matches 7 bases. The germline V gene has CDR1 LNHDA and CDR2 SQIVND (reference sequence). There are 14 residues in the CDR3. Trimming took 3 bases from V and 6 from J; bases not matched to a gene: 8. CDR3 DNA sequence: TGTGCCAGTAGTATGGGGGAGGGGAGGTTCGAGCAGTACTTC. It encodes CASSMGEGRFEQYF. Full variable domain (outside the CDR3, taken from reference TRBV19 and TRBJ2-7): DGGITQSPKYLFRKEGQNVTLSCEQNLNHDAMYWYRQDPGQGLRLIYYSQIVNDFQKGDIAEGYSVSREKKESFPLTVTSAQKNPTAFYLCASSMGEGRFEQYFGPGTRLTVT.

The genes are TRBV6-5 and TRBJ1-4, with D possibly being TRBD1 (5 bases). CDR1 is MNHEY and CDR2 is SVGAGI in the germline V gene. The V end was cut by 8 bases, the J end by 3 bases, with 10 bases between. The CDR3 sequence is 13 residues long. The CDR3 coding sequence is TGTGCCAGCGCCAGGGTGGCTAATGAAAAACTGTTTTTT. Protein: CASARVANEKLFF.

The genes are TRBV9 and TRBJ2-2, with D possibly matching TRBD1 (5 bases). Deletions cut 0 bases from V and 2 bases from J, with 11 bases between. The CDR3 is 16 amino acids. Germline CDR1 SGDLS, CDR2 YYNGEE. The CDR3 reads CASSVAGRANTGELFF. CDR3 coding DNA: TGTGCCAGCAGCGTAGCGGGCAGGGCCAACACCGGGGAGCTGTTTTTT.

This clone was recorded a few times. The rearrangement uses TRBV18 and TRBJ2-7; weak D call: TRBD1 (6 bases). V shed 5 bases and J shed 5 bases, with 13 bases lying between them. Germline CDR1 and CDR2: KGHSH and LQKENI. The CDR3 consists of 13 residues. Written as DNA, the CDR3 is TGTGCCAGCTCAGGGGGCCGAGATAACGAGCAGTACTTC. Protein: CASSGGRDNEQYF.

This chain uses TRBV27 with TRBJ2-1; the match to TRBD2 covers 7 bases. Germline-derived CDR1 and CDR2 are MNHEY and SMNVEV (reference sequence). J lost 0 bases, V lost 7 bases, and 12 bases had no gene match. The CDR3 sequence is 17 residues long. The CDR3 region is CASTVGGTISSYNEQFF. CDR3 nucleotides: TGTGCCAGCACAGTGGGGGGGACCATCTCCTCCTACAATGAGCAGTTCTTC.

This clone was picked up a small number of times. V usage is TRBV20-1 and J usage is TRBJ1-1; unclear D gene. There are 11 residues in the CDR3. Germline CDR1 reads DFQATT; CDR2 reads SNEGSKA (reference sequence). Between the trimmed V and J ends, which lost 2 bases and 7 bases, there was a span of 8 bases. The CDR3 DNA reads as TGCAGTGCTAGAAGGAGGGATGAAGCTTTCTTT. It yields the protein CSARRRDEAFF.

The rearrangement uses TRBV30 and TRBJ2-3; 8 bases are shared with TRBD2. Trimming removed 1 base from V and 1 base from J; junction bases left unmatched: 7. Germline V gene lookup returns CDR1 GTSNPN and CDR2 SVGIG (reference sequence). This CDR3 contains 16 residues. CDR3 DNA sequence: TGTGCCTGGAGTGGGTCGGGTAGCGGGGGCACAGATACGCAGTATTTT. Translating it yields CAWSGSGSGGTDTQYF.

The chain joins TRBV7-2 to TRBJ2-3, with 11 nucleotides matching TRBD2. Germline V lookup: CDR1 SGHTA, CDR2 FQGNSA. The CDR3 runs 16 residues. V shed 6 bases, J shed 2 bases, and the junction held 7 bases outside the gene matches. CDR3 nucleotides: TGTGCCAGCAGACAAACTAGCGGGGGAAACACAGATACGCAGTATTTT. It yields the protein CASRQTSGGNTDTQYF.

The DNA of the CDR3 is TGTGCCAGCAGCCCCGCGGGGGGGCGCGACGAAAAACTGTTTTTT. It yields the protein CASSPAGGRDEKLFF. This chain uses TRBV7-9 with TRBJ1-4, with a tentative D call TRBD1 (6 bases). The CDR3 length is 15 residues. V lost 5 bases and J 8 bases, leaving 18 bases between the germline ends. Per the germline V gene, CDR1 is SEHNR and CDR2 is FQNEAQ (reference sequence).

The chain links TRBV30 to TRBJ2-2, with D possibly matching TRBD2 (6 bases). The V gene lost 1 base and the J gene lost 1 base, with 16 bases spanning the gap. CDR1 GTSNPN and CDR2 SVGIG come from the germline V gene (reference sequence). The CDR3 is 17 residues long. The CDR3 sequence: CAWSDAGSTMNTGELFF. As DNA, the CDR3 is TGTGCCTGGAGTGATGCGGGGTCCACCATGAACACCGGGGAGCTGTTTTTT. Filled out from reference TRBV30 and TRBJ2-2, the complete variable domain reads SQTIHQWPATLVQPVGSPLSLECTVEGTSNPNLYWYRQAAGRGLQLLFYSVGIGQISSEVPQNLSASRPQDRQFILSSKKLLLSDSGFYLCAWSDAGSTMNTGELFFGEGSRLTVL.

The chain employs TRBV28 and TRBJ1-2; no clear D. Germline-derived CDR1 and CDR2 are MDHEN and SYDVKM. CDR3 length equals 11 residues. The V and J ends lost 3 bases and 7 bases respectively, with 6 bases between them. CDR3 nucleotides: TGTGCCAGCAGTTTCTCCCGTGGCTACACCTTC. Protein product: CASSFSRGYTF.

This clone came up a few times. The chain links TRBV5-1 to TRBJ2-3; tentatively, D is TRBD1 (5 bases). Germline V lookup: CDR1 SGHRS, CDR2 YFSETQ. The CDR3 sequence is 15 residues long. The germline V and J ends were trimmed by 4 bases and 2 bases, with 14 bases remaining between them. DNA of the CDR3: TGCGCCAGCAGCCCAGACAGACCCATCACAGATACGCAGTATTTT. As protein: CASSPDRPITDTQYF.

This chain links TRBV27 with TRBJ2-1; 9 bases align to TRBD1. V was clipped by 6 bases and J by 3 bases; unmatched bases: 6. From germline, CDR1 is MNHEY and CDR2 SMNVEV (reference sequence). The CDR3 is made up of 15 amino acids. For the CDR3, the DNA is TGTGCCAGCAGGAGGACAGGGGTCATCTACAATGAGCAGTTCTTC. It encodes CASRRTGVIYNEQFF.

CDR3 sequence reads: CASSPREQETQYF. For the CDR3, the DNA is TGTGCCAGCTCACCACGTGAGCAAGAGACCCAGTACTTC. The V gene is TRBV18, the J gene TRBJ2-5; D uncertain. The CDR3 is 13 amino acids. Trimming pared 1 base from V and 2 bases from J, leaving 5 bases between. Germline-derived CDR1 and CDR2 are KGHSH and LQKENI.